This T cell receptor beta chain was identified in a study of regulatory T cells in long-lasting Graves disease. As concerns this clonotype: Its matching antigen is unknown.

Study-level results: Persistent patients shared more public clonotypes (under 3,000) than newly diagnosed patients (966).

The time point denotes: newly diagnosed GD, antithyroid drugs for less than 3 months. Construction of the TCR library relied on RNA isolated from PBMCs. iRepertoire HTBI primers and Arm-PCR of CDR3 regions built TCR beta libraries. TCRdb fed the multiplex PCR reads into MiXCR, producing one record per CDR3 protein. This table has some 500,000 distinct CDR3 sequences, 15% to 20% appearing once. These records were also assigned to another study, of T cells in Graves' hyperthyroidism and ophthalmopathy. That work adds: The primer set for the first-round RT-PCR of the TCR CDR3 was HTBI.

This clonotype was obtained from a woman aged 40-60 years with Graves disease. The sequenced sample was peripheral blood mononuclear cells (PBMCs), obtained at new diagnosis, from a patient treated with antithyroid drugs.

For the CDR3, the DNA is TGTGCCAGCAGTTACATGGGGATCGGCTACACCTTC. Amino acids: CASSYMGIGYTF. The chain employs TRBV6-5 and TRBJ1-2; D remains unclear. The CDR3 has 12 residues. The germline V and J ends were trimmed by 2 bases and 8 bases, with 9 bases remaining between them. Looked up from germline, CDR1 is MNHEY and CDR2 is SVGAGI.